This T cell receptor (beta chain) is drawn from a study of T-cell memory formation after mild COVID-19. Whole-study context: Each donor largely had its own TCR clusters.

The CDR3 totals 15 residues. CDR1 and CDR2 (germline): SGHRS, YFSETQ. The ends lost 5 bases at V and 7 bases at J; junction bases unmatched: 8. TCR alpha and TCR beta cDNA libraries carrying sample barcodes and UMIs were produced by 5'RACE using constant-segment primers. A single record per CDR3 protein comes from TCRdb applying MiXCR to the 5' RACE reads. The repertoire holds 120,000 to 150,000 distinct CDR3 sequences, with over 6% as singletons. The chain links TRBV5-1 to TRBJ1-6; 8 positions agree with TRBD1. Sequenced input: PBMCs or a T cell subset sorted from them (not recorded which). The receptor was derived from an adult woman who had mild COVID-19 (a few samples of this study predate the infection). Cell type and time point are not known. The CDR3 region has the DNA TGCGCCAGCAGAGTTGGGCAGGGGGCAAATTCACCCCTCCACTTT. Protein product: CASRVGQGANSPLHF.